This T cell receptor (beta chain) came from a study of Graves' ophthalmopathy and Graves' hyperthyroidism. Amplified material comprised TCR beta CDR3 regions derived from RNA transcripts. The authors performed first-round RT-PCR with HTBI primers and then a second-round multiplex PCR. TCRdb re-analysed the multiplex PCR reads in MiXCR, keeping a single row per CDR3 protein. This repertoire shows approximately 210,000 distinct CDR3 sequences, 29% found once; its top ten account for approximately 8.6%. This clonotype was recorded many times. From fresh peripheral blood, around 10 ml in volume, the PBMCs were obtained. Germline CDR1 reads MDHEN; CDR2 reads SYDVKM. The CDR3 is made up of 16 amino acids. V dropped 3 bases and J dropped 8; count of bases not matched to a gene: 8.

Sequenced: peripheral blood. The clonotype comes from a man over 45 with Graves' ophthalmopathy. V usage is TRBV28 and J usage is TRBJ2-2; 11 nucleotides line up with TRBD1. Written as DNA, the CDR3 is TGTGCCAGCAGTTTCCGGGACAGGGGGAGTATAGGGGAGCTGTTTTTT. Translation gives CASSFRDRGSIGELFF.